This T cell receptor (beta chain) was obtained from a study of T-cell memory formation after mild COVID-19. Overall study findings and caveats: SARS-CoV-2 specificity of second-wave clones peaking day 37 was unconfirmed. Clones shrinking between day 15 and 85 showed a balanced CD4/CD8 split, and those that grew later tilted toward CD4+.

In this sample, this clonotype turned up many times. Its antigen remains unknown. TCRdb recomputed calls from the 5' RACE reads with MiXCR, one row per CDR3 protein. The sample comprises around 410,000 distinct CDR3 sequences, 20% to 30% of which are singletons, and around 14% rests with the top ten. Germline V gives CDR1 SGHDT, CDR2 YYEEEE. The CDR3 has 17 residues. Trimming shortened V by 3 bases and J by 3 bases, and 19 bases separated the two germline ends. The gene calls are TRBV5-6 and TRBJ1-5, with D uncertain. The receptor was derived from an adult woman who had mild COVID-19 (a few samples of this study predate the infection). Cell type and time point are not known. The sequencing input was PBMCs or a T cell subset sorted from them (not recorded which). Here the CDR3 DNA reads TGTGCCAGCAGCTCACAAAGAGGGCATATGATCAATCAGCCCCAGCATTTT. Encoded protein: CASSSQRGHMINQPQHF. The full variable domain, in which reference TRBV5-6 and TRBJ1-5 provide the parts outside the CDR3, is DAGVTQSPTHLIKTRGQQVTLRCSPKSGHDTVSWYQQALGQGPQFIFQYYEEEERQRGNFPDRFSGHQFPNYSSELNVNALLLGDSALYLCASSSQRGHMINQPQHFGDGTRLSIL.